A selection of T cell receptor beta chains follows, all from one sample in a study of blood T cell repertoires in COVID-19. Assay used: immunoSEQ multiplex PCR; TCRdb lists only in-frame clones, some missing. The sample holds 200,000 to 250,000 clones, 70% to 90% seen once. Input material: PBMCs or T cells enriched from blood (not recorded which). All receptors come from a man aged 25-45 years who had recovered from COVID-19. Both conserved end residues are part of each CDR3. The D gene is left open where the match is weak. Size tells how often a clone was seen (once, few, many) or the class of an expanded clone, and some rows leave it out.

V	D	size	J	DNA	CDR3
TRBV27	TRBD1	.	TRBJ2-7	TGTGCCAGAGATCACAACAGGGGCACCTACGAGCAGTACTTC	CARDHNRGTYEQYF
TRBV29-1	.	.	TRBJ2-7	TGCAGCGTGCTATCGGACAGTACCTACGAGCAGTACTTC	CSVLSDSTYEQYF
TRBV5-5	.	.	TRBJ1-2	TGTGCCAGCAGCTTGGACAGGGACTATGGCTACACCTTC	CASSLDRDYGYTF
TRBV6-5	.	.	TRBJ1-2	TGTGCCAGCAGTTCACGTACAGGGAACTATGGCTACACCTTC	CASSSRTGNYGYTF
TRBV2	.	once	TRBJ2-2	TGTGCCAGCAATCTCCAGGGTAGGAACGGGGAGCTGTTTTTT	CASNLQGRNGELFF
TRBV7-8	.	.	TRBJ2-2	TGTGCCAGCAGCTTCGGGACTCCCGGGGGCGGGGAGCTGTTTTTT	CASSFGTPGGGELFF
TRBV9	TRBD1	.	TRBJ1-6	TGTGCCAGCAGCGTACAGACAGGGGCTAATTCACCCCTCCACTTT	CASSVQTGANSPLHF
TRBV21-1	.	.	TRBJ2-1	TGTGCCAGCAGCGCTAGACGCCCCGGTTGGGATGAGCAGTTCTTC	CASSARRPGWDEQFF
TRBV2	TRBD2	.	TRBJ2-3	TGTGCCAGCATTCTAGCGGGAGGTTCAGGAGATACGCAGTATTTT	CASILAGGSGDTQYF
TRBV2	TRBD1	.	TRBJ1-6	TGTGCCAGCAGTGAATCCCGAGTGGCCAGGGGGCCTCGGTCACCCCTCCACTTT	CASSESRVARGPRSPLHF
TRBV29-1	.	.	TRBJ1-2	TGCAGCGACCGGGACAAATCCCATGGCTACACCTTC	CSDRDKSHGYTF
TRBV4-2	.	.	TRBJ2-3	TGTGCCAGCAGCCAAGTCCCGACAGATACGCAGTATTTT	CASSQVPTDTQYF
TRBV7-2	.	.	TRBJ1-1	TGTGCCAGCAGCTTCACGTCGGGCGGGATCGGTGGCACTGAAGCTTTCTTT	CASSFTSGGIGGTEAFF
TRBV5-1	TRBD1	.	TRBJ2-7	TGCGCCAGCAGCTTGGTACGGACAGGGGGCCCCGACGAGCAGTACTTC	CASSLVRTGGPDEQYF
TRBV10-3	TRBD1	.	TRBJ1-6	TGTGCCTCAGGACAGGGAAATTCACCCCTCCACTTT	CASGQGNSPLHF
TRBV5-1	TRBD2	.	TRBJ2-7	TGCGCCAGCAGCCTATCTAGCGGGCAGACCTACGAGCAGTACTTC	CASSLSSGQTYEQYF
TRBV18	.	few	TRBJ2-2	TGTGCCAGCTCACCACCGCAGGGGCACGGCACCGGGGAGCTGTTTTTT	CASSPPQGHGTGELFF
TRBV28	.	.	TRBJ1-4	TGTGCCAGCAGTTTATCAGGGACTAATGAAAAACTGTTTTTT	CASSLSGTNEKLFF
TRBV4-2	.	.	TRBJ1-3	TGTGCCAGCAGCCAAAACACCCCCGGGGGGGTCTCTGGAAACACCATATATTTT	CASSQNTPGGVSGNTIYF
TRBV28	TRBD1	.	TRBJ2-7	TGTGCCAGCAGCACCGGGACAGGGTACTACGAGCAGTACTTC	CASSTGTGYYEQYF
TRBV18	.	.	TRBJ2-2	TGTGCCAGCTCACCATCGCCAGAGAACACCGGGGAGCTGTTTTTT	CASSPSPENTGELFF
TRBV27	.	.	TRBJ1-5	TGTGCCAGCAGTTGGGGGCAGGGCATACAGCCCCAGCATTTT	CASSWGQGIQPQHF
TRBV24-1	TRBD1	.	TRBJ2-3	TGTGCCACCAGTGATCCCGGGACAGGGAAAGCAGATACGCAGTATTTT	CATSDPGTGKADTQYF
TRBV7-9	TRBD1	.	TRBJ1-4	TGTGCCAGCAGCAAGCAGGGGGCGCAAAGCGAAGAAAAACTGTTTTTT	CASSKQGAQSEEKLFF
TRBV6-6	.	.	TRBJ2-5	TGTGCCAGCAGTTACGGGTCGGGGTTTAAAGAGACCCAGTACTTC	CASSYGSGFKETQYF
TRBV24-1	.	.	TRBJ1-2	TGTGCCACCAGAGGTGGGGGCCGAAGGGGCTACACCTTC	CATRGGGRRGYTF
TRBV18	.	.	TRBJ2-7	TGTGCCAGCTCACCTGGGACAACGCCCGGGCAGTACTTC	CASSPGTTPGQYF
TRBV7-9	.	.	TRBJ2-5	TGTGCCAGCAGCTTAGCGACGGGAGAGACCCAGTACTTC	CASSLATGETQYF
TRBV11-2	TRBD1	.	TRBJ1-2	TGTGCCAGCAGCTTAGGACAGGGGAACTATGGCTACACCTTC	CASSLGQGNYGYTF
TRBV2	.	.	TRBJ1-2	TGTGCCAGCAGTGACTCTAGAAATAGGAGGGATGGCTACACCTTC	CASSDSRNRRDGYTF
TRBV21-1	.	.	TRBJ1-3	TGTGCCAGCAGCAAAGCGCAGGGGCAGGGGACTGGAAACACCATATATTTT	CASSKAQGQGTGNTIYF
TRBV29-1	.	.	TRBJ1-1	TGCAGCGTCGCAGCGGCAGCGACGAACACTGAAGCTTTCTTT	CSVAAAATNTEAFF
TRBV30	.	.	TRBJ1-6	TGTGCCTGTCAGGACAGCTTCAATTCACCCCTCCACTTT	CACQDSFNSPLHF
TRBV30	.	.	TRBJ1-5	TGTGCCTGGAGTAAACGGGGGTACGGAAGCAATCAGCCCCAGCATTTT	CAWSKRGYGSNQPQHF
TRBV15	.	.	TRBJ1-3	TGTGCCACCAGCAGAGTACGAGGCTTCCTCTCTGGAAACACCATATATTTT	CATSRVRGFLSGNTIYF
TRBV18	.	.	TRBJ1-1	TGTGCCAGCTCACCACCGCACAGTTCGACTGAAGCTTTCTTT	CASSPPHSSTEAFF
TRBV6-5	.	.	TRBJ2-7	TGTGCCAGCGGCCGACGGGTAGACTACGAGCAGTACTTC	CASGRRVDYEQYF